This TCR beta chain was observed in a study of T cell responses to AZD1222 COVID-19 vaccine. On this clone itself: Antigen unknown.

The protocol was immunoSEQ multiplex PCR, while the TCRdb copy is restricted to in-frame clones and leaves out a portion. Of 90,000 to 100,000 clones listed, about 89% are singletons. Study-level results: At baseline, just a handful of AZD1222 recipients tested seropositive.

The germline CDR1 and CDR2 sequences are SGHRS and YFSETQ. Trimming cost V 5 bases and J 7 bases, with 16 bases left between them. The CDR3 is 15 residues long. J is TRBJ1-6 and V is TRBV5-1, with unresolved D. The sequenced sample was peripheral blood, obtained on day 0 of AZD1222 vaccination. The source is an adult in good health. DNA of the CDR3: TGCGCCAGCAGTTCTTTGGGTAGGGAGAATTCACCCCTCCACTTT. Residues: CASSSLGRENSPLHF.